The 3 T cell receptor delta chains below come from one sample, sequenced in a study of Vδ1+ human thymocytes. These receptors are not linked to any known antigen. Whole-study results and caveats: Thymic TRG and TRD repertoires appeared highly polyclonal, with Gaussian CDR3 length distributions.

Extracted RNA was reverse transcribed into cDNA. Multiplex PCR used pooled V-gene forward primers and a constant-region reverse primer to amplify CDR3s. TCRdb re-analyzed the multiplex PCR reads via CATT. Of about 55,000 delta-chain clones listed, 15% to 20% are singletons. The sample was Vdelta1+ gamma-delta thymocytes from the thymus. Subset noted: FACS-sorted CD3+ TCRalphabeta- TCRVdelta1+ TCRVdelta2- thymocytes. The receptors originated from a boy in the first two years of life who had congenital heart surgery.

This clone occurred a few times. The chain has TRDV1 and TRDJ1; TRDD3 matches 10 bases. The V segment lost 1 base and the J segment 7 bases; nucleotides outside the gene matches: 12. Germline loops: CDR1 TSWWSYY, CDR2 QGS. The CDR3 spans 17 residues. The CDR3 sequence: CALGERGLGDRRGKLIF. CDR3 DNA: TGTGCTCTTGGGGAACGGGGACTGGGGGATCGACGAGGTAAACTCATCTTT.

The chain is built from TRDV1 and TRDJ1, with 12 nucleotides matching TRDD3. Germline V gene data show CDR1 as TSWWSYY and CDR2 as QGS. The CDR3 is made up of 16 amino acids. V lost 9 bases, J lost 3 bases, and 11 bases stayed unmatched. DNA of the CDR3: TGTGCTCTCACTCCTACGCTGGGGGATACGGCCGATAAACTCATCTTT. It translates to CALTPTLGDTADKLIF.

This clone was observed a few times. This chain connects TRDV1 to TRDJ1; 11 bases are shared with TRDD3. The germline CDR1 and CDR2 sequences are TSWWSYY and QGS. V was clipped by 4 bases and J by 8 bases; unmatched bases: 12. The length of the CDR3 is 16 residues. The CDR3 loop reads CALGGLAHGGYGKLIF. The CDR3 DNA reads as TGTGCTCTTGGGGGCCTGGCCCATGGGGGATACGGCAAACTCATCTTT.